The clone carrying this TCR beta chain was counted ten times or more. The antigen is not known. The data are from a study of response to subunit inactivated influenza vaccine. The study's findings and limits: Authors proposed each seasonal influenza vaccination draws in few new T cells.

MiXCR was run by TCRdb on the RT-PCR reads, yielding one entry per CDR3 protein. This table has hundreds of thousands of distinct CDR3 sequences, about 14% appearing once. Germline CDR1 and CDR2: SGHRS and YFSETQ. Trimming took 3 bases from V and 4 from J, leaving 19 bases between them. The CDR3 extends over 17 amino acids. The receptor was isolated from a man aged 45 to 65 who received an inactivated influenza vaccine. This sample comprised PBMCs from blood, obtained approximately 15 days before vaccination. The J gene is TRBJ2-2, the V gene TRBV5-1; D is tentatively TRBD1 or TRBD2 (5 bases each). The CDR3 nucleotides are TGCGCCAGCAGCTCCCAAGGGGCGGGCGTAGGCACCGGGGAGCTGTTTTTT. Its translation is CASSSQGAGVGTGELFF.